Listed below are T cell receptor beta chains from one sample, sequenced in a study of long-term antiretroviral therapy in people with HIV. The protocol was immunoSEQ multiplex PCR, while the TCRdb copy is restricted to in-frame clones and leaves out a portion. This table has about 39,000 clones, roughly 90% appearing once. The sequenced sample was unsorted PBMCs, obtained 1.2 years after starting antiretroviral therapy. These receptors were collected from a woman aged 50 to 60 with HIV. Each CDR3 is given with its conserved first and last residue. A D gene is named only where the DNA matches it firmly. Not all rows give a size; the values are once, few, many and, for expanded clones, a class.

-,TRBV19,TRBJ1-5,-,CASRQQDRYNQPQHF,TGTGCCAGTAGACAACAGGATAGGTACAATCAGCCCCAGCATTTT
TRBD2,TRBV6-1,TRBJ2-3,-,CASSGPGLAGGQSDTQYF,TGTGCCAGCAGTGGCCCGGGACTAGCGGGGGGGCAATCAGATACGCAGTATTTT
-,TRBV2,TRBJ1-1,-,CASSVEGPNTEAFF,TGTGCCAGCAGTGTGGAGGGGCCGAACACTGAAGCTTTCTTT
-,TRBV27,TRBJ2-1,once,CASRATSSYNEQFF,TGTGCCAGCCGGGCGACTAGCTCCTACAATGAGCAGTTCTTC
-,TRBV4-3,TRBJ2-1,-,CASSQDGGRNNEQFF,TGCGCCAGCAGCCAAGATGGGGGGCGAAACAATGAGCAGTTCTTC
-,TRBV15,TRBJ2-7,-,CATSRDLFSYEQYF,TGTGCCACCAGCAGAGATCTGTTCTCCTACGAGCAGTACTTC
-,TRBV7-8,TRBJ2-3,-,CATKNRLSTDTQYF,TGTGCCACAAAAAACCGTCTTAGCACAGATACGCAGTATTTT
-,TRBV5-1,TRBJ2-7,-,CASSPTLGGGSYEQYF,TGCGCCAGCAGCCCTACCCTCGGGGGTGGATCCTACGAGCAGTACTTC
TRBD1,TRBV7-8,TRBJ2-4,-,CASSLARDRAKNIQYF,TGTGCCAGCAGCTTAGCGAGGGACAGGGCTAAAAACATTCAGTACTTC
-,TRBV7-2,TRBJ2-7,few,CASSLKFYEQYF,TGTGCCAGCAGCTTGAAGTTTTACGAGCAGTACTTC
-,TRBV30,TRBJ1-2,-,CAWSAGGTTGYTF,TGTGCCTGGAGTGCGGGAGGGACAACGGGCTACACCTTC
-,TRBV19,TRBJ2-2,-,CATLLWGHNTGELFF,TGTGCCACCCTGTTATGGGGACATAACACCGGGGAGCTGTTTTTT
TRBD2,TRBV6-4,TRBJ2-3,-,CASSAAGGTDTQYF,TGTGCCAGCAGTGCAGCGGGGGGGACAGATACGCAGTATTTT
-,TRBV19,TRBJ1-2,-,CASSIRRKAPYGYTF,TGTGCCAGTAGTATAAGGAGGAAGGCTCCCTATGGCTACACCTTC
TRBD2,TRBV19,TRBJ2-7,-,CASSIDVAGGYEQYF,TGTGCCAGTAGTATAGACGTAGCGGGGGGTTACGAGCAGTACTTC
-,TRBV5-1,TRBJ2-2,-,CASSLDRTNTGELFF,TGCGCCAGCAGCTTGGACAGAACGAACACCGGGGAGCTGTTTTTT
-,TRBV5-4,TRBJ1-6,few,CASSLARDGSPLHF,TGTGCCAGCAGCTTGGCCAGGGACGGGTCACCCCTCCACTTT
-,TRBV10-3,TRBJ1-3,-,CAISESGQSRRNTIYF,TGTGCCATCAGTGAAAGTGGACAGAGCCGTCGAAACACCATATATTTT
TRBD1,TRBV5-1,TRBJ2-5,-,CASSRGQGRETQYF,TGCGCCAGCAGCCGTGGACAGGGGCGAGAGACCCAGTACTTC
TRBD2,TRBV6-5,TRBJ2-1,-,CASSGWGSGGNEQFF,TGTGCCAGCAGCGGATGGGGGTCGGGGGGCAATGAGCAGTTCTTC
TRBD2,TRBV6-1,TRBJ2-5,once,CASSPGLAEETQYF,TGTGCCAGCAGTCCGGGACTAGCCGAAGAGACCCAGTACTTC
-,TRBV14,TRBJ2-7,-,CASSEGPSPYEQYF,TGTGCCAGCAGCGAAGGCCCCAGCCCCTACGAGCAGTACTTC
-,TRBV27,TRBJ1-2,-,CATSTGLGYGYTF,TGTGCCACCTCTACAGGTTTGGGATATGGCTACACCTTC
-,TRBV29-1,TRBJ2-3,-,CSVEITGGSTDTQYF,TGCAGCGTTGAAATCACAGGCGGAAGCACAGATACGCAGTATTTT
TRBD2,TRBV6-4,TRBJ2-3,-,CASSDSSGGTDTQYF,TGTGCCAGCAGTGACTCTAGCGGGGGCACAGATACGCAGTATTTT
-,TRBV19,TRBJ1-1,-,CASSIRSGTTEAFF,TGTGCCAGTAGTATACGTTCCGGAACCACTGAAGCTTTCTTT
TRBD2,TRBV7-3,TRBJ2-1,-,CASSLNTGLAGNEQFF,TGTGCCAGCAGCTTAAATACGGGACTAGCGGGAAATGAGCAGTTCTTC
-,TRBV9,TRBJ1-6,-,CASSVAGKDNSPLHF,TGTGCCAGCAGCGTAGCGGGTAAAGATAATTCACCCCTCCACTTT
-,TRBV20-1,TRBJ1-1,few,CSARTYLAFF,TGCAGTGCTAGAACTTACTTAGCTTTCTTT
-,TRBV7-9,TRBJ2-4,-,CASSLRGQGTAKNIQYF,TGTGCCAGCAGCTTGCGGGGTCAGGGGACGGCCAAAAACATTCAGTACTTC
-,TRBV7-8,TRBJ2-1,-,CASSPGTLPSYNEQFF,TGTGCCAGCAGCCCGGGGACCCTTCCCTCCTACAATGAGCAGTTCTTC
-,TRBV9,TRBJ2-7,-,CASSVGFRGYEQYF,TGTGCCAGCAGCGTAGGTTTTAGGGGCTACGAGCAGTACTTC
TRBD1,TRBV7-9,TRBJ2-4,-,CASSLGQGLAKNIQYF,TGTGCCAGCAGTCTAGGACAGGGGTTAGCCAAAAACATTCAGTACTTC
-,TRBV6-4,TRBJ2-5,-,CASSVSIGETQYF,TGTGCCAGCAGTGTGTCCATCGGAGAGACCCAGTACTTC
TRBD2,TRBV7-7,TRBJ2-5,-,CASSLAGSEETQYF,TGTGCTAGCAGTTTAGCGGGGTCCGAAGAGACCCAGTACTTC
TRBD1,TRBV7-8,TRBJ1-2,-,CASSLRQGANNYGYTF,TGTGCCAGCAGCCTCAGACAGGGGGCTAATAACTATGGCTACACCTTC
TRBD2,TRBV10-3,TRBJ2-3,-,CAISEWRFGGGDTQYF,TGTGCCATCAGTGAGTGGAGATTTGGGGGGGGAGATACGCAGTATTTT
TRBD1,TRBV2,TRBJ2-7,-,CASSLRTGKYEQYF,TGTGCCAGCAGTCTCAGGACAGGGAAGTACGAGCAGTACTTC
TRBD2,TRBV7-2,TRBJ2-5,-,CASSLVQRGGPETQYF,TGTGCCAGCAGCTTAGTACAGCGGGGGGGGCCGGAGACCCAGTACTTC
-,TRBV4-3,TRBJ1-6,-,CASSQDTGTYNSPLHF,TGCGCCAGCAGCCAGGATACAGGGACGTATAATTCACCCCTCCACTTT
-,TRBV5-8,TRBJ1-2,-,CASSLSFTGGYTF,TGTGCCAGCAGCTTGTCATTTACGGGTGGCTACACCTTC
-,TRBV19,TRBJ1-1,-,CASSIGGANTEAFF,TGTGCCAGTAGTATAGGGGGGGCGAACACTGAAGCTTTCTTT
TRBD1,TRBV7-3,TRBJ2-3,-,CASSFRPTGVRTDTQYF,TGTGCCAGCAGCTTCCGCCCGACAGGGGTTCGCACAGATACGCAGTATTTT
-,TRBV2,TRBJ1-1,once,CASSVNREGNTEAFF,TGTGCCAGCAGTGTCAACAGGGAGGGGAACACTGAAGCTTTCTTT
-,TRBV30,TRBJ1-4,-,CAARHNEKLFF,TGTGCCGCCAGACACAATGAAAAACTGTTTTTT
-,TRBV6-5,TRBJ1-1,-,CASSYDPGSTEAFF,TGTGCCAGCAGTTACGACCCGGGGAGCACTGAAGCTTTCTTT
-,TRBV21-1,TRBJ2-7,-,CASSNTNDRQTDEQYF,TGTGCCAGCAGCAATACTAATGACAGGCAGACGGACGAGCAGTACTTC
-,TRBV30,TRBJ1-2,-,CAWSVQKVGYTF,TGTGCCTGGAGTGTACAGAAGGTTGGCTACACCTTC